This TCR beta chain was sequenced during a study of control samples from healthy donors and cancer patients. The table came from immunoSEQ multiplex PCR; TCRdb's copy has only in-frame clones and leaves some out. The sample has around 160,000 clones, over 85% seen once; the top ten hold 5.8%. Trimming cost V 4 bases and J 8 bases; bases outside gene matches: 7. The CDR3 spans 13 residues. CDR1 SGHRS and CDR2 YFSETQ come from the germline V gene. The chain joins TRBV5-1 to TRBJ1-2, with 8 bases matching TRBD1. This receptor was obtained from a man younger than 35 in good health. Sequencing was performed on blood. The CDR3 protein is CASSLRGQNGYTF. For the CDR3, the DNA is TGCGCCAGCAGCCTCAGGGGGCAGAACGGCTACACCTTC.